This T cell receptor (beta chain) was retrieved from a study of shared clonotypes between healthy human individuals. Findings and caveats of the study: The authors expected sequencing depth to affect clonotype sharing among donors.

Points on this clone: The antigen is undetermined.

J lost 6 bases, V lost 1 base, and 9 bases had no gene match. From germline, CDR1 is SGHRS and CDR2 YFSETQ. This CDR3 region has 16 residues. An approximately 200 ng quantity of DNA, roughly 30,000 T cell genomes, went into the sorted-subset replicate PCRs. Source study methods: ImmunoSEQ output lacked quality scores and full-length reads, limiting matched filtering. TCRdb's table, derived via immunoSEQ multiplex PCR, lists solely in-frame clones and lacks some. The V and J calls and the clone size are those of that table, but D and trimming were determined from the DNA. Among some 1 million clones listed, about 75% were seen once.

This receptor was taken from a man aged 18 to 30 in good health. The sequenced sample was memory CD4+ T cells sorted from blood. The subset was: CD45RA-negative fraction. The chain employs TRBV5-1 and TRBJ2-2; 7 nucleotides agree with TRBD1. The DNA for the CDR3 is TGCGCCAGCAGCTTGAGAACAGGGGATGGGGCCGGGGAGCTGTTTTTT. This gives the protein CASSLRTGDGAGELFF.